The rows below give T cell receptor beta chains drawn from one sample of a study of blood T cells in healthy people across ages. One entry per CDR3 protein results from TCRdb running MiXCR on the 5' RACE reads. The sample contains 1.5 million to 2 million distinct CDR3 sequences, approximately 30% of which appear only once. Sequenced sample: blood. The receptors here all came from a woman in her 30s in good health. Both conserved end residues are part of each CDR3. Each record gives: V gene, clone size, CDR3 length, CDR3 protein. Expanded clones are given a class, and other clones once, few, many or no size at all.

V: TRBV20-1
size: few
length: 14
CDR3: CSASLGHNTQPQHF

V: TRBV5-6
size: few
length: 12
CDR3: CASSWPGDEQFF

V: TRBV7-6
size: -
length: 16
CDR3: CASSLERPTAHNEQFF

V: TRBV10-1
size: once
length: 17
CDR3: CASSEKWGLAGGRGQFF

V: TRBV29-1
size: -
length: 12
CDR3: CSVRGLVTEAFF

V: TRBV20-1
size: -
length: 12
CDR3: CSATMGPVEQYF

V: TRBV5-1
size: -
length: 17
CDR3: CASRWGQGVIGSETQYF

V: TRBV4-3
size: -
length: 18
CDR3: CASSQPPHGGASMDMQYF

V: TRBV20-1
size: many
length: 12
CDR3: CSARGGPNEQFF

V: TRBV14
size: few
length: 18
CDR3: CASSQPNGVGLGYNEQFF

V: TRBV3-1
size: few
length: 15
CDR3: CASSSSGMSTDTQYF

V: TRBV20-1
size: many
length: 13
CDR3: CSASGGSQETQYF

V: TRBV12-3/TRBV12-4
size: few
length: 16
CDR3: CASSLARQGIPETQYF

V: TRBV28
size: few
length: 11
CDR3: CASSFGGVAFF

V: TRBV6-6
size: few
length: 17
CDR3: CASSYSKGNSGANVLTF

V: TRBV4-3
size: many
length: 17
CDR3: CASSQDRGGASIQPQHF

V: TRBV9
size: -
length: 12
CDR3: CASSVDGNTIYF

V: TRBV6-5
size: -
length: 13
CDR3: CASSLHRRETQYF

V: TRBV7-6
size: few
length: 16
CDR3: CASSLGRGMGAYEQYF

V: TRBV28
size: -
length: 12
CDR3: CAIETSNQPQHF

V: TRBV5-1
size: many
length: 17
CDR3: CASSRGDSSSGANVLTF

V: TRBV20-1
size: many
length: 14
CDR3: CSAGRGTNTGELFF

V: TRBV11-2
size: -
length: 16
CDR3: CASSLRRGAGNEKLFF

V: TRBV20-1
size: -
length: 13
CDR3: CSAPKLTNEKLFF

V: TRBV5-6
size: few
length: 17
CDR3: CASSLEGLAGETDTQYF

V: TRBV9
size: -
length: 17
CDR3: CASSVGLAGGSTDTQYF

V: TRBV12-3/TRBV12-4
size: many
length: 13
CDR3: CASSRGGRETQYF

V: TRBV5-5
size: -
length: 14
CDR3: CASSRTGGSETQYF

V: TRBV20-1
size: -
length: 13
CDR3: CSAPWEGRETQYF

V: TRBV7-9
size: many
length: 12
CDR3: CASSFPVGEQYF

V: TRBV6-1
size: many
length: 11
CDR3: CASSDLGQQYF

V: TRBV11-2
size: -
length: 15
CDR3: CASAFSGGSSYEQYF

V: TRBV6-2/TRBV6-3
size: few
length: 13
CDR3: CASRSTELEKLFF

V: TRBV20-1
size: -
length: 15
CDR3: CSAREGGSATDTQYF

V: TRBV12-3/TRBV12-4
size: many
length: 15
CDR3: CASSPEGPRTYEQYF

V: TRBV7-2
size: -
length: 14
CDR3: CAISYRDYTDTQYF

V: TRBV5-5
size: few
length: 15
CDR3: CASSPTGQGGATQYF

V: TRBV7-2
size: many
length: 18
CDR3: CASSLRAQADSGANVLTF

V: TRBV7-2
size: -
length: 16
CDR3: CASSFSVQSLDQPQHF

V: TRBV19
size: few
length: 14
CDR3: CATNSGGPTIEAFF

V: TRBV5-1
size: many
length: 15
CDR3: CASSLEGGSNQPQHF

V: TRBV4-3
size: few
length: 17
CDR3: CASSQDAIADLTDTQYF

V: TRBV5-1
size: -
length: 15
CDR3: CASSSDGPGVNTQYF

V: TRBV28
size: many
length: 17
CDR3: CASRPRLAGGPLGEQYF

V: TRBV20-1
size: many
length: 15
CDR3: CSARGTGTGGETQYF

V: TRBV5-6
size: -
length: 14
CDR3: CASSVGAVLNEQFF

V: TRBV20-1
size: -
length: 14
CDR3: CSARERALRNEQFF

V: TRBV30
size: -
length: 16
CDR3: CAWTQPGLNMNTEAFF

V: TRBV7-8
size: many
length: 14
CDR3: CASSLYGGAYEQYF

V: TRBV30
size: -
length: 14
CDR3: CAWSLGQGAEPLHF

V: TRBV12-3/TRBV12-4
size: few
length: 14
CDR3: CASTPGTSANEQFF

V: TRBV7-9
size: few
length: 16
CDR3: CASRPSWDIKDYGYTF

V: TRBV12-5
size: few
length: 13
CDR3: CASGREAGVWQFF

V: TRBV27
size: few
length: 13
CDR3: CASSLFRDDTQYF

V: TRBV9
size: -
length: 16
CDR3: CASSDRTGGAYNEQFF